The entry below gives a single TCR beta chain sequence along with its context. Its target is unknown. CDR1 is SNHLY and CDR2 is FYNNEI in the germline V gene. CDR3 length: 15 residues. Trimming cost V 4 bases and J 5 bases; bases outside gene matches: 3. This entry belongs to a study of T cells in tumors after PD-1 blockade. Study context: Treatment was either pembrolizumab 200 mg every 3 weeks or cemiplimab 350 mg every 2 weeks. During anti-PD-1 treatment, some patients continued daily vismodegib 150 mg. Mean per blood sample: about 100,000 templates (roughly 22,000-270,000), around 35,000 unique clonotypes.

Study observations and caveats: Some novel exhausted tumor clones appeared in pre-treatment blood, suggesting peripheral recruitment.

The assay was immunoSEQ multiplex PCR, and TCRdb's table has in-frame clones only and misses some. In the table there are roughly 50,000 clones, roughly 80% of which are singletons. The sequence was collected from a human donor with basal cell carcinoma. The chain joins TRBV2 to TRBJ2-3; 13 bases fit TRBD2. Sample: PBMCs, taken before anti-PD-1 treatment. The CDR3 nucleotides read TGTGCCAGCAGTGGGGGACTAGCGGGGAAAGATACGCAGTATTTT. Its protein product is CASSGGLAGKDTQYF.